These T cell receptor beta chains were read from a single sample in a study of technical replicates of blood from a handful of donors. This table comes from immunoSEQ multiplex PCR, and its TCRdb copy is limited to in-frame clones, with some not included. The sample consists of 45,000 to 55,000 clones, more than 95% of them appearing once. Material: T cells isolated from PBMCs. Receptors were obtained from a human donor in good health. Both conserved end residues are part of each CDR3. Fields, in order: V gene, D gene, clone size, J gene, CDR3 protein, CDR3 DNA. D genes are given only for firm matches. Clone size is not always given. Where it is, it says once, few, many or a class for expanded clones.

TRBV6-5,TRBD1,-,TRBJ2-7,CASSYWGQGNEQYF,TGTGCCAGCAGTTACTGGGGACAGGGCAACGAGCAGTACTTC
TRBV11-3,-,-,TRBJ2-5,CASSSLYGRETQYF,TGTGCCAGCAGCTCTCTGTATGGGCGAGAGACCCAGTACTTC
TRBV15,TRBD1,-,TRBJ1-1,CATSREFNRGSGNTEAFF,TGTGCCACCAGCAGAGAATTTAACAGGGGAAGTGGGAACACTGAAGCTTTCTTT
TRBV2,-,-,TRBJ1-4,CACQVATNEKLFF,TGTGCCTGCCAGGTTGCAACTAATGAAAAACTGTTTTTT
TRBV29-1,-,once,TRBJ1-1,CSAPLPSKTTEAFF,TGCAGCGCTCCTTTACCGAGTAAAACCACTGAAGCTTTCTTT
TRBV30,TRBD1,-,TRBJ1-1,CAWTDRGSATEAFF,TGTGCCTGGACGGACAGGGGATCGGCCACTGAAGCTTTCTTT
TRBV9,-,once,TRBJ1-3,CASSPDTSGNTIYF,TGTGCCAGCAGCCCAGACACTTCCGGAAACACCATATATTTT
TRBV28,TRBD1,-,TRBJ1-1,CASSPGTVWNTEAFF,TGTGCCAGCAGTCCCGGGACAGTCTGGAACACTGAAGCTTTCTTT
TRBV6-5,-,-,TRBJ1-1,CASERGGRDTEAFF,TGTGCCAGCGAAAGGGGGGGGAGGGACACTGAAGCTTTCTTT
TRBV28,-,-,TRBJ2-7,CASKGEGNTYEQYF,TGTGCCAGCAAGGGGGAGGGGAATACCTACGAGCAGTACTTC
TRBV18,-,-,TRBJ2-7,CASSTGTAGSYEQYF,TGTGCCAGCTCAACCGGGACGGCGGGGAGTTACGAGCAGTACTTC
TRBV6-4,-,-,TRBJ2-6,CASSDSSRGAGANVLTF,TGTGCCAGCAGTGACTCGAGTCGGGGAGCTGGGGCCAACGTCCTGACTTTC
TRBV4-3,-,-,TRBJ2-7,CASSQNLRPSYEQYF,TGCGCCAGCAGCCAAAATCTCAGGCCCTCCTACGAGCAGTACTTC
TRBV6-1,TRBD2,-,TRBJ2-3,CASREAGVLDTQYF,TGTGCCAGCAGAGAAGCGGGAGTCTTGGATACGCAGTATTTT
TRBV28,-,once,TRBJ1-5,CASRAPGSNQPQHF,TGTGCCAGCAGGGCCCCAGGGAGCAATCAGCCCCAGCATTTT
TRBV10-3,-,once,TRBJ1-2,CAIEGENYGYTF,TGTGCCATCGAGGGTGAGAACTATGGCTACACCTTC
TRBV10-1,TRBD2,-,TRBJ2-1,CASSDALADSYNEQFF,TGCGCCAGCAGCGATGCCCTAGCGGATTCCTACAATGAGCAGTTCTTC
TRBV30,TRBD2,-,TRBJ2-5,CAWSVLAGVETQYF,TGTGCCTGGAGTGTACTAGCGGGAGTAGAGACCCAGTACTTC
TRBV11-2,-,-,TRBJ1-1,CASSLGGGNTEAFF,TGTGCCAGCAGCTTAGGAGGGGGGAACACTGAAGCTTTCTTT
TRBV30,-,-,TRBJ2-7,CAWSVRGPEQYF,TGTGCCTGGAGTGTACGAGGGCCCGAGCAGTACTTC
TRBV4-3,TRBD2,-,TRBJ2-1,CASSLGTSGSSIDEQFF,TGCGCCAGCAGCCTTGGGACTAGCGGGAGTTCTATCGATGAGCAGTTCTTC
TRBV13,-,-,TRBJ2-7,CASSLGTGYEQYF,TGTGCCAGCAGCTTAGGGACAGGCTACGAGCAGTACTTC
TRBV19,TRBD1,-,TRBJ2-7,CASSSRQGAAYEQYF,TGTGCCAGTAGTTCCCGTCAGGGGGCGGCGTACGAGCAGTACTTC
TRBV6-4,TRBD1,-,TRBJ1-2,CASSPDRGGGYTF,TGTGCCAGCAGTCCTGACAGGGGAGGTGGCTACACCTTC
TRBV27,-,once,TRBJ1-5,CASSLAGPSNQPQHF,TGTGCCAGCAGTTTAGCGGGGCCAAGCAATCAGCCCCAGCATTTT
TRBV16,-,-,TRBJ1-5,CASSHDGEGNQPQHF,TGTGCCAGCAGCCACGACGGGGAAGGGAATCAGCCCCAGCATTTT
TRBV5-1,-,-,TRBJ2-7,CASSLDRDTSSYEQYF,TGCGCCAGCAGCTTGGACCGGGACACGAGCTCCTACGAGCAGTACTTC
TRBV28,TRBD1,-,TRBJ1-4,CASSFDRGGEKLFF,TGTGCCAGCAGCTTCGACAGGGGGGGTGAAAAACTGTTTTTT
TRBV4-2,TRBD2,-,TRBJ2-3,CASSQPREGDTQYF,TGTGCCAGCAGCCAACCTAGGGAGGGAGATACGCAGTATTTT
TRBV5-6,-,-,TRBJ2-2,CASSLIASNTGELFF,TGTGCCAGCAGCTTAATAGCATCGAACACCGGGGAGCTGTTTTTT
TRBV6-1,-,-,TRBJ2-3,CASRDLGPKSDTQYF,TGTGCCAGCAGGGATTTGGGCCCTAAGTCAGATACGCAGTATTTT
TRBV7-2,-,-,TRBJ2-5,CASSPTQETQYF,TGTGCCAGCAGCCCAACTCAAGAGACCCAGTACTTC
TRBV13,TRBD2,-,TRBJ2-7,CASSLQREWYEQYF,TGTGCCAGCAGCTTGCAGCGGGAGTGGTACGAGCAGTACTTC
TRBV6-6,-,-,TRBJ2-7,CASSRRREQYF,TGTGCCAGCAGCCGGAGGAGGGAGCAGTACTTC
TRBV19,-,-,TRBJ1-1,CASSIFPGRAQGSTEAFF,TGTGCCAGTAGTATTTTCCCTGGCAGGGCACAAGGAAGCACTGAAGCTTTCTTT
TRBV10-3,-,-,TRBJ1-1,CAISEVRVDTEAFF,TGTGCCATCAGTGAGGTAAGAGTGGACACTGAAGCTTTCTTT
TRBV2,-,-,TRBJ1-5,CASAKGDQPQHF,TGTGCCAGCGCCAAGGGGGATCAGCCCCAGCATTTT
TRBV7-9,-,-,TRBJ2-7,CASSFSHTYEQYF,TGTGCCAGCAGCTTCTCACATACCTACGAGCAGTACTTC
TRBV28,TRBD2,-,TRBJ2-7,CASRTSGSSYEQYF,TGTGCCAGCAGAACTAGCGGGAGCTCCTACGAGCAGTACTTC